Listed below are T cell receptor beta chains from one sample, sequenced in a study of cytomegalovirus exposure and HLA in healthy donors. Assay used: immunoSEQ multiplex PCR; TCRdb lists only in-frame clones, some missing. This table holds about 200,000 clones, more than 70% found once. Sequenced material: PBMCs. The receptors shown here come from a woman in her late teens or twenties in good health and CMV-seronegative. The CDR3 runs from the conserved cysteine through the conserved F or W. The D gene is left open where the match is weak. Clone size is shown for a subset of rows, as once, few, many or a class of expanded clone.

V	J	size	D	DNA	CDR3
TRBV6-5	TRBJ2-5	.	.	TGTGCCAGCAGTGTCACAGGGAACGGAGAGACCCAGTACTTC	CASSVTGNGETQYF
TRBV14	TRBJ1-2	.	.	TGTGCCAGCAGCCAAAACGACAGAAACTATGGCTACACCTTC	CASSQNDRNYGYTF
TRBV7-2	TRBJ1-1	.	TRBD1	TGTGCCAGCAGCCTCAGGGGGTCGGAAGCTTTCTTT	CASSLRGSEAFF
TRBV5-4	TRBJ2-7	.	TRBD1	TGTGCCAGCAGCCTCGGACAGGGGGCTTACGAGCAGTACTTC	CASSLGQGAYEQYF
TRBV5-1	TRBJ2-3	once	.	TGCGCCAGCAGCCAGGACTCCACAGATACGCAGTATTTT	CASSQDSTDTQYF
TRBV5-1	TRBJ1-3	.	.	TGCGCCAGCAGCTCCCCTACGGGGGAGGCCATATATTTT	CASSSPTGEAIYF
TRBV29-1	TRBJ1-1	.	.	TGCAGCGTTGAGGAGGGACCCCTGACTGAAGCTTTCTTT	CSVEEGPLTEAFF
TRBV6-4	TRBJ1-2	.	.	TGTGCCAGCAGTGAAGGGAGGGGGGGCTATGGCTACACCTTC	CASSEGRGGYGYTF
TRBV5-1	TRBJ1-3	once	.	TGCGCCAGCAGCTTGGACAGGCCACTCTCTGGAAACACCATATATTTT	CASSLDRPLSGNTIYF
TRBV18	TRBJ2-7	.	TRBD2	TGTGCCAGCTCACCACGAGCGCGACTAGCGGGAGACCTGTTGGGCGAGCAGTACTTC	CASSPRARLAGDLLGEQYF
TRBV14	TRBJ2-1	.	.	TGTGCCAGCAGCCAAGCATGGAGTAGGTATGAGCAGTTCTTC	CASSQAWSRYEQFF
TRBV5-8	TRBJ1-3	.	TRBD1	TGTGCCAGCAGCTATGACAGGGCATTGAACACCATATATTTT	CASSYDRALNTIYF
TRBV18	TRBJ2-7	.	TRBD1	TGTGCCAGCTCACCATTTGAGGGGGCGCGGATCGAGCAGTACTTC	CASSPFEGARIEQYF
TRBV5-5	TRBJ2-2	.	TRBD2	TGTGCCAGCAGCCCCCCACTAGCGGGGGTCGACACCGGGGAGCTGTTTTTT	CASSPPLAGVDTGELFF
TRBV30	TRBJ2-3	once	TRBD2	TGTGCCTGGAACGGGCGGGGGGGCCGGACAGATACGCAGTATTTT	CAWNGRGGRTDTQYF
TRBV21-1	TRBJ1-1	.	.	TGTGCCAGCAGCGTACCGGGACAGGGTCGGAGTATGAACACTGAAGCTTTCTTT	CASSVPGQGRSMNTEAFF
TRBV19	TRBJ1-2	once	TRBD1	TGTGCCAGTAGTATGGGGGACAGGGTAAAATCCGGCTACACCTTC	CASSMGDRVKSGYTF
TRBV6-5	TRBJ1-1	.	.	TGTGCCAGCAGTTTAACAGGGTCGGCGAACACTGAAGCTTTCTTT	CASSLTGSANTEAFF
TRBV2	TRBJ1-5	.	.	TGTGCCAGCAGACAGAACAATCAGCCCCAGCATTTT	CASRQNNQPQHF
TRBV20-1	TRBJ2-7	.	.	TGCAGTGCTAGCGGGGGCTACGAGCAGTACTTC	CSASGGYEQYF
TRBV10-1	TRBJ2-6	.	TRBD1	TGCGCCAGCAGTCGGGACAGCTCTGGGGCCAACGTCCTGACTTTC	CASSRDSSGANVLTF
TRBV6-5	TRBJ1-1	.	.	TGTGCCAGCAGTTACCAACATTTGACCGGGACACGGTCGGCTTTCTTT	CASSYQHLTGTRSAFF
TRBV11-2	TRBJ1-5	.	.	TGTGCCAGCAGCTTAACCCGGAATCAGCCCCAGCATTTT	CASSLTRNQPQHF
TRBV6-1	TRBJ1-1	.	TRBD1	TGTGCCAGCAACCCGGGACAGGGTAGAAACACTGAAGCTTTCTTT	CASNPGQGRNTEAFF
TRBV5-4	TRBJ2-1	.	TRBD2	TGTGCCAGCAGCCCCTACCAGCGGGAGTTCAGTGAGCAGTTCTTC	CASSPYQREFSEQFF
TRBV6-5	TRBJ2-7	.	TRBD1	TGTGCCAGCAATCGACAGGGTTACGAGCAGTACTTC	CASNRQGYEQYF
TRBV14	TRBJ1-2	.	TRBD1	TGTGCCAGCAGACCTACAGGGGGTCATGGCTACACCTTC	CASRPTGGHGYTF
TRBV5-1	TRBJ2-7	once	.	TGCGCCAGCAGCTTAATTGGCTCCGCGGGCGCCTACGAGCAGTACTTC	CASSLIGSAGAYEQYF
TRBV11-2	TRBJ1-5	few	.	TGTGCCAGCAGCCTTATGGGAGATCAGCCCCAGCATTTT	CASSLMGDQPQHF
TRBV11-2	TRBJ2-1	.	TRBD2	TGTGCCAGCAGCTATCCCTCTACGGGAGGGATCAATGAGCAGTTCTTC	CASSYPSTGGINEQFF
TRBV5-4	TRBJ2-1	.	.	TGTGCCAGCAGCTTCGGCGGAAAAAATGAGCAGTTCTTC	CASSFGGKNEQFF
TRBV25-1	TRBJ2-5	.	TRBD1	TGTGCCAGCAGTGGGACAGGGGGCATGCAGACCCAGTACTTC	CASSGTGGMQTQYF
TRBV19	TRBJ1-2	.	TRBD1	TGTGCCAGCAAACAGGGACAGACAAACTATGGCTACACCTTC	CASKQGQTNYGYTF
TRBV28	TRBJ2-7	.	.	TGTGCCAGCAATGGGCCGTTAGAGATTACCTCCTACGAGCAGTACTTC	CASNGPLEITSYEQYF
TRBV18	TRBJ2-1	.	.	TGTGCCAGCAACGGGGTGGGCAATGAGCAGTTCTTC	CASNGVGNEQFF
TRBV7-5	TRBJ1-1	.	.	TGTGTCAGAAGCTTAGGGACAAGCCCTCTCTGGGCCCCTGAAGCTTTCTTT	CVRSLGTSPLWAPEAFF
TRBV9	TRBJ2-3	.	TRBD1	TGTGCCAGCAGAGGGGGCGGCACAGATACGCAGTATTTT	CASRGGGTDTQYF
TRBV12-5	TRBJ1-2	few	.	TGTGCTAGTGGCCTGACAGGATATGGCTACACCTTC	CASGLTGYGYTF
TRBV30	TRBJ1-6	few	.	TGTGCCCTGAGACCACCTTCAGGGTATAATTCACCCCTCCACTTT	CALRPPSGYNSPLHF
TRBV6-4	TRBJ2-2	.	.	TGTGCCAGCAGTGACTCTGGCCAGAACACCGGGGAGCTGTTTTTT	CASSDSGQNTGELFF
TRBV5-4	TRBJ2-2	.	.	TGTGCCAGCAGCTTTGACCGGGTTTACACCGGGGAGCTGTTTTTT	CASSFDRVYTGELFF
TRBV14	TRBJ1-3	.	TRBD1	TGTGCCAGCAGCTGGGACAGAGGAAACACCATATATTTT	CASSWDRGNTIYF
TRBV6-5	TRBJ1-3	.	.	TGTGCCAGCAGTTACTCGTCGGGGAACACCATATATTTT	CASSYSSGNTIYF
TRBV25-1	TRBJ2-7	.	TRBD1	TGTGCCAGCAGTGAATATCCGGGACAGGGGTCCGAGCAGTACTTC	CASSEYPGQGSEQYF
TRBV5-1	TRBJ1-4	.	.	TGCGCCAGCAGCTTAACGGAGGACAGTCTTGAACTGTTTTTT	CASSLTEDSLELFF
TRBV7-8	TRBJ2-1	.	.	TGTGCCAGCAGCTTAGTGTGGGGCCCGGGCGATGAGCAGTTCTTC	CASSLVWGPGDEQFF